What follows is one T cell receptor beta chain and its context. The specificity of this receptor is unknown. No base qualities exist here, and no much larger clone lies one base off it. After removal of 4 bases from V and 1 base from J, the junction retains 8 bases not matched to a gene. The CDR3 numbers 17 residues from cysteine through phenylalanine. The retained sequence is limited to the CDR3, 51 bases, with the frame set at the first base. From the germline V gene, CDR1 is SGHRS and CDR2 is YFSETQ. Healthy HIV-negative adults with no recently reported acute infections or vaccinations were included as donors. Every donor was a Caucasian adult living in Nashville, Tennessee, USA. CD4+ T cells were enriched by magnetic negative selection, after which naive cells were positively selected on CD45RA and the negative fraction was taken as the memory subset. Blood was collected by leukapheresis, and PBMCs were isolated by Ficoll-Histopaque density gradient centrifugation and then cryopreserved in liquid nitrogen vapor phase. Analytical flow cytometry was used to check the purity and quantity of every magnetically sorted T cell population. From each sorted fraction, genomic DNA was isolated and quantified by UV absorbance on a Nanodrop 2000c.

Using the deep immunoSEQ assay, multiplex PCR amplified TCR CDR3 regions from genomic DNA. For each cell subset, the extracted genomic DNA was distributed evenly across all wells of several immunoSEQ 96-well plates, and each plate served as one replicate. For sorted subsets, about 220 ng of genomic DNA, equivalent to some 30,000 T cell genomes, went into each replicate PCR. Purified libraries were quantified with a Qubit 3.0 fluorometer, sized on a Bioanalyzer 2100, and re-quantified with the KAPA Library Quantification kit. Each immunoSEQ 96-well plate was sequenced on its own single-read 150-cycle Illumina NextSeq 550 flow cell. On the study's bioinformatics: Because the immunoSEQ output held only junctional sequences and lacked quality scores, the filtering could not match the filtering applied to full-length reads. Sequences were annotated with PyIR, a Python wrapper for IgBLAST v1.9, using IMGT germline references to assign V/J genes and CDR3. Any read was removed if the V/J assignment was weak (E-value above 1e-6), the CDR3 was missing, or the read contained stop codons, out-of-frame junctions, or ambiguous translated residues. V3J clonotypes were defined as sequences sharing the same inferred V gene, J gene, and CDR3 amino acid sequence. Percentage overlap between repertoires was calculated by dividing the number of shared unique clonotypes by the size of the smaller repertoire. Three approaches were used to assess repertoire richness: RTK rarefaction, the Chao1 estimator, and Recon v2.1 estimates of unobserved clonotypes. OLGA was used to compute generation probabilities for all TCRbeta clonotypes that the gDNA method yielded from a handful of donors. Here the immuneACCESS table is served through TCRdb, limited to in-frame sequences with V and J called. Missing clones are a known gap in these copies; in checked studies unresolved V genes cover under half, and the rest lacks a known reason. V, J and clone size reflect that table, while D and trimming were determined from the DNA. The sample table shows around 2.5 million clones, and 80% to 95% are seen once. The top ten hold approximately 0.36% of the sample.

These data belong to a study of shared clonotypes between healthy human individuals (dated by TCRdb to about 2020). With regard to the full study: A few men and a couple of women, aged 18 to 49 years, made up the cohort. For each donor, CD4 naive and CD4 memory were each given three plates, CD8 naive was given two plates, and CD8 memory was given one plate. The study deeply sequenced blood TCR repertoires of five healthy adults to estimate repertoire size and the extent of clonotype sharing between individuals. To increase sequencing depth and limit assay-specific biases, different laboratories used diverse techniques to prepare libraries and sequence TCR repertoires. Per donor, leukapheresis produced somewhere between about 0.8 and 9.5 billion PBMCs. General findings and caveats noted by the study authors: Compared with non-shared clonotypes, the clonotypes found in all four sorted-subset donors had higher generation probabilities. Because the study included a small number of donors, the genetic and exposure-history diversity represented was limited. About 4.5% of naive CD4, 3.5% of naive CD8, around 2.3% of memory CD4, and around 0.4% of memory CD8 clonotypes were shared across a few donors. Estimated clonotype richness was generally larger for naive than for memory subsets. Based on pairwise subsampling, the degree of clonotype sharing among donors was expected to be affected by sequencing depth. Only blood was sampled, and tissue TCR repertoires likely differ from those in blood. Incomplete sequencing was indicated by rarefaction of sorted-subset datasets, despite the large sequencing depth.

Sequencing used naive CD4+ T cells from PBMCs. The cell subset or site tag for this specimen amounts to: CD45RA+ positively selected. The sequence links TRBV5-1 to TRBJ2-2; TRBD2 aligns with 9 central bases. This receptor was obtained from a man aged 18 to 30 in good health. Some clones in this sample may be carry-over from other donors' samples. The CDR3 region: CASSHLAGVRNTGELFF. At the DNA level, the sequence is TGCGCCAGCAGCCACTTAGCGGGAGTGAGGAACACCGGGGAGCTGTTTTTT.